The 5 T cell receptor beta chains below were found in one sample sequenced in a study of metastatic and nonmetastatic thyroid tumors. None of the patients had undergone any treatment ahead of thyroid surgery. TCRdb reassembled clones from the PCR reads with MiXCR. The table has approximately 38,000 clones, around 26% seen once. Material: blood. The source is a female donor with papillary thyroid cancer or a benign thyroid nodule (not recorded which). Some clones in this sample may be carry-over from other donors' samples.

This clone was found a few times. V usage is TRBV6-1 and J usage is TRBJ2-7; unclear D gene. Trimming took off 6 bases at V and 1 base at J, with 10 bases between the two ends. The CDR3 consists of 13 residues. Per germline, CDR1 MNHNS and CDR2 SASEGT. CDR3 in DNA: TGTGCCAGCAGACCAGGAATATCCTACGAGCAGTACTTC. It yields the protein CASRPGISYEQYF.

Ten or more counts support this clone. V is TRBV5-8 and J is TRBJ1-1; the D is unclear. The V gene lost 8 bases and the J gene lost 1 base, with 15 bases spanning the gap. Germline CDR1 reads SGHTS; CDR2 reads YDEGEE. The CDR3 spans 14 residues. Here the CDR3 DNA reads TGTGCCAGTCACAAAAGCCCGTGGAACACTGAAGCTTTCTTT. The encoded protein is CASHKSPWNTEAFF.

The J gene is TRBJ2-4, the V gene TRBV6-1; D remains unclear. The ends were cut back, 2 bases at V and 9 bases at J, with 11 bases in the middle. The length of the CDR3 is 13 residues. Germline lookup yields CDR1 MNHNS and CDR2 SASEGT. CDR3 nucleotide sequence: TGTGCCAGCAGTGAATTGGATTCTGCCATTCAGTACTTC. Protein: CASSELDSAIQYF.

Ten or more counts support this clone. The CDR3 here is CAISTSGNTDTQYF. In DNA form, the CDR3 reads TGTGCCATCAGTACTAGCGGGAACACAGATACGCAGTATTTT. The gene calls are TRBV10-3 and TRBJ2-3; 10 bases fit TRBD2. The germline V gene encodes CDR1 ENHRY and CDR2 SYGVKD. The CDR3 loop spans 14 amino acids. After removal of 5 bases from V and 2 bases from J, the junction contained 1 base not matched to a gene.

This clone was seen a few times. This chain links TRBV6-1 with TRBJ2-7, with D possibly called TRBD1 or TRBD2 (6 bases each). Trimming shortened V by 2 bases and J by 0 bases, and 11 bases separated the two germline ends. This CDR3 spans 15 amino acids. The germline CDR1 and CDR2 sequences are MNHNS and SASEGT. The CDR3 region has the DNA TGTGCCAGCAGTGAAAGGGGGGCACTCTCCTACGAGCAGTACTTC. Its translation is CASSERGALSYEQYF.